This TCR beta chain was observed in a study of response to subunit inactivated influenza vaccine. Study-wide results and limits: Authors suggested that a seasonal influenza vaccination recruits few new T cells each time.

TCRdb redid the calling of the RT-PCR reads with MiXCR, one entry per CDR3 protein. The data contain roughly 500,000 distinct CDR3 sequences, 16% of them singletons. The sample holds one count of this clonotype. Its antigen is unidentified. This CDR3 region has 13 residues. V was cut by 4 bases and J by 6 bases, with 10 bases left in between. In germline, CDR1 is MDHEN, CDR2 SYDVKM. The TCR originated in a man aged 50 to 69 who received an inactivated influenza vaccine. The sample was CD4+ T cells sorted from PBMCs, taken less than 30 months after vaccination. V usage is TRBV28 and J usage is TRBJ2-1; TRBD2 is a possible D gene (5 bases). CDR3 sequence reads: CASSSSGVNEQFF. In DNA, the CDR3 is TGTGCCAGCAGTTCCAGCGGAGTCAATGAGCAGTTCTTC.